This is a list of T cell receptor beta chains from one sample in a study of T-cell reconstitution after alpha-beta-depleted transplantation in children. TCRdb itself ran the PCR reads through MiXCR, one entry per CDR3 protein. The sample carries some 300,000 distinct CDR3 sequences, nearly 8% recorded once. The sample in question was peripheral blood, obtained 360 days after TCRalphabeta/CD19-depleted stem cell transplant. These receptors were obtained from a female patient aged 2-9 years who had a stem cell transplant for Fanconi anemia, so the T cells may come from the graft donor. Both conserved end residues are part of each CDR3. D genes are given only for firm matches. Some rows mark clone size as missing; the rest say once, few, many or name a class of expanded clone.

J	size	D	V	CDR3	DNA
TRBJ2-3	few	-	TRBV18	CASSPALVQVTDTQYF	TGTGCCAGCTCACCCGCACTTGTTCAGGTCACAGATACGCAGTATTTT
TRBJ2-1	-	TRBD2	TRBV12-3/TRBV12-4	CASSLAGGRDNEQFF	TGTGCCAGCAGCCTAGCGGGGGGCAGGGACAATGAGCAGTTCTTC
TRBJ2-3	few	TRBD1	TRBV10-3	CAISWGQYTDTQYF	TGTGCCATCAGTTGGGGACAGTACACAGATACGCAGTATTTT
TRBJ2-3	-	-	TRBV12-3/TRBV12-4	CAISLLRLAVTSTDTQYF	TGTGCCATCAGTTTGCTCCGTTTAGCGGTGACTAGCACAGATACGCAGTATTTT
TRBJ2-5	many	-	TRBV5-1	CASSFQGKETQYF	TGCGCCAGCAGCTTCCAGGGGAAAGAGACCCAGTACTTC
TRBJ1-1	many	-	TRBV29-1	CSVDRGGRAEAFF	TGCAGCGTTGACCGAGGCGGCAGGGCTGAAGCTTTCTTT
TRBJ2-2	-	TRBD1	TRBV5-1	CASSLGGKTGGARNTGELFF	TGCGCCAGCAGCTTGGGGGGTAAAACAGGGGGCGCGAGGAACACCGGGGAGCTGTTTTTT
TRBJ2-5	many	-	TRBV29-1	CSGKGVGQETQYF	TGCAGCGGAAAGGGGGTTGGGCAAGAGACCCAGTACTTC
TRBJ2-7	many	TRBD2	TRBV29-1	CSVVLLAGALSSYEQYF	TGCAGCGTTGTTCTACTAGCGGGGGCCCTAAGCTCCTACGAGCAGTACTTC
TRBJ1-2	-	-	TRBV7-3	CASSERGGSGYTF	TGTGCCAGCAGCGAAAGGGGGGGTAGTGGCTACACCTTC
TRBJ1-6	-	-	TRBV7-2	CASSLRQGSPLHF	TGTGCCAGCAGCTTACGGCAGGGATCACCCCTCCACTTT
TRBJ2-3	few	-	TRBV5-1	CASNSGSSTDTQYF	TGCGCCAGCAATAGCGGATCTAGCACAGATACGCAGTATTTT
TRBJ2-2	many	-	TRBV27	CASSFMGTDTNTGELFF	TGTGCCAGCAGTTTCATGGGGACGGATACGAACACCGGGGAGCTGTTTTTT
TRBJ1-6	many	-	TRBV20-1	CSAAKWTSRNSPLHF	TGCAGTGCCGCTAAATGGACATCTCGAAATTCACCCCTCCACTTT
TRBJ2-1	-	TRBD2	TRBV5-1	CASSLASGTYNDQFF	TGCGCCAGCAGCTTGGCCAGCGGGACCTACAATGACCAGTTCTTC
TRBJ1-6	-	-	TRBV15	CATSRFSQGPSSYNSPLHF	TGTGCCACCAGCAGATTTTCACAGGGCCCCAGCTCCTATAATTCACCCCTCCACTTT
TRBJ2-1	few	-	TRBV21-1	CASSKVRLLSSYNEQFF	TGTGCCAGCAGCAAAGTTAGACTTCTGAGCTCCTACAATGAGCAGTTCTTC
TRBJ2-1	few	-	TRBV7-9	CASSSTRPGSEQFF	TGTGCCAGCAGCTCCACGCGTCCGGGGAGTGAGCAGTTCTTC
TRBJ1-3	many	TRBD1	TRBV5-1	CASSRGQSSSGNTIYF	TGCGCCAGCAGCCGGGGACAGAGTAGCTCTGGAAACACCATATATTTT
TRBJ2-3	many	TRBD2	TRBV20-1	CSASGRAGGTDTQYF	TGCAGTGCTAGTGGTCGAGCGGGGGGGACAGATACGCAGTATTTT
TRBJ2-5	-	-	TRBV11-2	CASSLAVGEYQETQYF	TGTGCCAGCAGCTTAGCAGTAGGGGAGTACCAAGAGACCCAGTACTTC
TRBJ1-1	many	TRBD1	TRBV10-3	CAISESRGQGRNTEAFF	TGTGCCATCAGTGAGTCAAGGGGACAGGGACGGAACACTGAAGCTTTCTTT
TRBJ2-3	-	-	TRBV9	CASSVAKWSTSTDTQYF	TGTGCCAGCAGCGTAGCTAAATGGAGCACTAGCACAGATACGCAGTATTTT
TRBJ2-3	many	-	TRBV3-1	CASSQVFGTSTDTQYF	TGTGCCAGCAGCCAAGTTTTCGGGACTAGCACAGATACGCAGTATTTT
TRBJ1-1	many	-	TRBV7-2	CASSLAWVFTEAFF	TGTGCCAGCAGCTTGGCGTGGGTGTTCACTGAAGCTTTCTTT
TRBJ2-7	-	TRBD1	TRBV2	CASRPTGGRDEQYF	TGTGCCAGCAGGCCGACAGGGGGCCGCGACGAGCAGTACTTC
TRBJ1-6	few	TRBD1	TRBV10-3	CAISDDRGGDNSPLHF	TGTGCCATCAGTGACGACAGGGGAGGGGATAATTCACCCCTCCACTTT
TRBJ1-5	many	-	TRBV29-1	CSASGQNQPQHF	TGCAGCGCCAGTGGACAGAATCAGCCCCAGCATTTT
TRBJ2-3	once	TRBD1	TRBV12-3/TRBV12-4	CASSLSLGDSSLSSTDTQYF	TGTGCCAGCAGTTTAAGTTTGGGGGACAGTTCCCTTTCTAGCACAGATACGCAGTATTTT
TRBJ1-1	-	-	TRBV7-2	CASSLVGQGVALF	TGTGCCAGCAGCCTGGTGGGGCAGGGCGTAGCTTTATTT
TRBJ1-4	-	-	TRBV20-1	CSALGGPANEKLFF	TGCAGTGCCCTGGGGGGGCCGGCTAATGAAAAACTGTTTTTT
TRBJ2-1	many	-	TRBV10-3	CAIRDLDENEQFF	TGTGCCATCAGAGACCTGGACGAAAATGAGCAGTTCTTC
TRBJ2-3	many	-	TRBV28	CASRPSGYTDTQYF	TGTGCCAGCAGGCCAAGCGGATACACAGATACGCAGTATTTT